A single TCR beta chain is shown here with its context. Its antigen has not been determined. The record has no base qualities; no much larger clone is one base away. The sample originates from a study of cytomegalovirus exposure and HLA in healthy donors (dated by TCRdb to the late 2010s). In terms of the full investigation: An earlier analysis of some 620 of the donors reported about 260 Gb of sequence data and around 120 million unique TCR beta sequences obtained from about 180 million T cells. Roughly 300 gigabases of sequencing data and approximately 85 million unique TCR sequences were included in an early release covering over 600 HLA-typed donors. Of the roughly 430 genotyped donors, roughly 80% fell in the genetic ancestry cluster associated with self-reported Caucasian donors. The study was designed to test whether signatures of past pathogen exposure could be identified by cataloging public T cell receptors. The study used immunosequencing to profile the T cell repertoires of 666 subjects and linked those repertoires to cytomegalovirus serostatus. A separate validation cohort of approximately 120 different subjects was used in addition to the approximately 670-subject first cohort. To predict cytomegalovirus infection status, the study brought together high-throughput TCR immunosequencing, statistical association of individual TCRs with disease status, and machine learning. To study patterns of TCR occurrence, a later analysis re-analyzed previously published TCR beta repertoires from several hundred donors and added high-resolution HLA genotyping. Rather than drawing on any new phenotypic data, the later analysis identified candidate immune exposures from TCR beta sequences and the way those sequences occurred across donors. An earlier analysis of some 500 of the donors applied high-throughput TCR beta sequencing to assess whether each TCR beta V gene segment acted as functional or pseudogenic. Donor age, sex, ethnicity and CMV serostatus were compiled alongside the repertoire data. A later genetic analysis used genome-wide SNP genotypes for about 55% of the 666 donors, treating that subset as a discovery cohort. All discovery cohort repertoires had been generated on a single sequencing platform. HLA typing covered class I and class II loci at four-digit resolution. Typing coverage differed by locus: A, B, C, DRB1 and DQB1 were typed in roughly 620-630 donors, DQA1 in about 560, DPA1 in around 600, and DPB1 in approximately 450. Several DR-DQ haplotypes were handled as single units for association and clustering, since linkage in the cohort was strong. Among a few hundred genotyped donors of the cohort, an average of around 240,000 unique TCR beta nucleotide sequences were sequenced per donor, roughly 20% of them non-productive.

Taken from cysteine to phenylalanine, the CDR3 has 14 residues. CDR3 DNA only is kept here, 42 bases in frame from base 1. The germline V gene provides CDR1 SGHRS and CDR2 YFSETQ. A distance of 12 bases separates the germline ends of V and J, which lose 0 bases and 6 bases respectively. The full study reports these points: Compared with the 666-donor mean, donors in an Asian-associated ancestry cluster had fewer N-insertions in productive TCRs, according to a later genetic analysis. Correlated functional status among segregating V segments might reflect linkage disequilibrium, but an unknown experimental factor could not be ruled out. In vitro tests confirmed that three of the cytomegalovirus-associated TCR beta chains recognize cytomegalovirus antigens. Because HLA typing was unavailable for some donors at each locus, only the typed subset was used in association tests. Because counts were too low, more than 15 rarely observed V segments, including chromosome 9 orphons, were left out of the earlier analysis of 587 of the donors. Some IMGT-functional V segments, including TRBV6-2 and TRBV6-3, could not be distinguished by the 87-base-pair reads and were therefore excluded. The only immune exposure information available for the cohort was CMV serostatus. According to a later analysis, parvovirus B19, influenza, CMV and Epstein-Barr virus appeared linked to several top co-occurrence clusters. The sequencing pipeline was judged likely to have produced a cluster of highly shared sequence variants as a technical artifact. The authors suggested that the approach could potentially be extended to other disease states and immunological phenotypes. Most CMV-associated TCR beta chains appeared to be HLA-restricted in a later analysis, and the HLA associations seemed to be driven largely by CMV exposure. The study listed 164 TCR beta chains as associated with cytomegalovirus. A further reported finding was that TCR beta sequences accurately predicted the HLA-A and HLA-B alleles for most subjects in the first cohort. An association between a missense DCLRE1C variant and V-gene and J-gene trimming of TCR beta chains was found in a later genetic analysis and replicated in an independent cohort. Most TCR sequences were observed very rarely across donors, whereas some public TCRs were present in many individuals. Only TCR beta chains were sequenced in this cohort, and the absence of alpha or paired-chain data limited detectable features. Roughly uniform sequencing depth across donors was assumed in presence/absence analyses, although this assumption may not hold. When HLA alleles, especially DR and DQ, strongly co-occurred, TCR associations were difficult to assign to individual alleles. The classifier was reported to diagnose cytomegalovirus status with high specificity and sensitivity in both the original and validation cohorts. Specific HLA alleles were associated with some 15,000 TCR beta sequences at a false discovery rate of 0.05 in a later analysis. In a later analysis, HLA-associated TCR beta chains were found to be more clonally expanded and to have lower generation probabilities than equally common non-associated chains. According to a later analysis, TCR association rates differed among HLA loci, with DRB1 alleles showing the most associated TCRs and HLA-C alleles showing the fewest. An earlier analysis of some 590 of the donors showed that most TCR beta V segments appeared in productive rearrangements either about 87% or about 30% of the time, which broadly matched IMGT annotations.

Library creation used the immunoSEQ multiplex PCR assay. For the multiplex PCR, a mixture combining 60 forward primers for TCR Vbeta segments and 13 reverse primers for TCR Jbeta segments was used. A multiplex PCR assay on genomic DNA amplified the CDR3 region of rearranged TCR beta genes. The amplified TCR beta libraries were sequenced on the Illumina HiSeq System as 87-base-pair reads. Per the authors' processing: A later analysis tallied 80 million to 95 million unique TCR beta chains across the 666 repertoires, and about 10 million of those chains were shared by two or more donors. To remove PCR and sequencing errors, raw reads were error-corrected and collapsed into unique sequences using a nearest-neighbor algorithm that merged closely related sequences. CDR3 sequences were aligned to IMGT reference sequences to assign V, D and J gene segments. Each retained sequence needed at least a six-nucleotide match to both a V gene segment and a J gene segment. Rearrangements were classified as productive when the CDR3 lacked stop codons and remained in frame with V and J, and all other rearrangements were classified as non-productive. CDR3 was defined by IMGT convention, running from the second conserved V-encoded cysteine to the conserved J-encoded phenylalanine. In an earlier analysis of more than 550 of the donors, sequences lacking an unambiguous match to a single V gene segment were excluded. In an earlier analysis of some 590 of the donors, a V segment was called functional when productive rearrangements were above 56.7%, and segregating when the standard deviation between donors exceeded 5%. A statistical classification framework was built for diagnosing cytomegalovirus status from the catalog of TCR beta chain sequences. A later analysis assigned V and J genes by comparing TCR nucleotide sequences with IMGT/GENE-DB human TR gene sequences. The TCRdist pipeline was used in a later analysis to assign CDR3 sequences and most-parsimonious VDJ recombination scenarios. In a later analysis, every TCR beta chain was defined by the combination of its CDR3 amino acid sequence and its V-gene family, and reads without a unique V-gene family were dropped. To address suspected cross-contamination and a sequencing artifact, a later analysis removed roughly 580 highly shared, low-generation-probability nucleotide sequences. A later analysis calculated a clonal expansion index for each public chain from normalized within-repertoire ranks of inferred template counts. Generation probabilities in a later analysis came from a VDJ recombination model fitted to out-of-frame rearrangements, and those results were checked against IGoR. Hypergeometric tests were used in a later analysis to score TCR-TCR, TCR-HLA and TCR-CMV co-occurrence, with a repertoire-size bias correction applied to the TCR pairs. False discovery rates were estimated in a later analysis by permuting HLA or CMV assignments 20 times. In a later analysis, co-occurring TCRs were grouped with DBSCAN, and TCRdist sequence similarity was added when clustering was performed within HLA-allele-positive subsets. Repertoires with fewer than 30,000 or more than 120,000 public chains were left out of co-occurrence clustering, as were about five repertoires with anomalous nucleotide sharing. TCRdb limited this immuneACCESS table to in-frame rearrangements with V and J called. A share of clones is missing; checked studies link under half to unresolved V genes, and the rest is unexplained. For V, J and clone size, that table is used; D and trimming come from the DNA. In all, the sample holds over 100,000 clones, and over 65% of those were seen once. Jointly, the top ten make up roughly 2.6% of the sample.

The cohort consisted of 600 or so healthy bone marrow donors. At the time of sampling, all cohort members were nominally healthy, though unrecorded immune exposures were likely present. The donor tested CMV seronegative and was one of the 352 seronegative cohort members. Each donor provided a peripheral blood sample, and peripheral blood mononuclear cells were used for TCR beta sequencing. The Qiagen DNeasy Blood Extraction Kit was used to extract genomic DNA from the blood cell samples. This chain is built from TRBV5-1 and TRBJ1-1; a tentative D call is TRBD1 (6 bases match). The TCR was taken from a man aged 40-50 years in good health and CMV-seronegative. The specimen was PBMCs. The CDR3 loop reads CASSLGQVNPEAFF. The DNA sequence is TGCGCCAGCAGCTTGGGACAGGTAAACCCTGAAGCTTTCTTT.